The T cell receptor beta chain described here comes from a study of blood T cell repertoires in COVID-19. Looking at the study overall: The United States, Italy and Spain were the sources of the acute and convalescent COVID-19 samples.

The CDR3 is 17 amino acids. Germline CDR1 reads MDHEN; CDR2 reads SYDVKM. The V and J ends lost 4 bases and 3 bases respectively, with 22 bases between them. Source study methods: Reference gene primer amplification in the assay estimated nucleated cell counts. Repertoires were generated with immunoSEQ multiplex PCR, while TCRdb's copy carries only in-frame clones and drops some. V and J calls and clone size are as listed in that table; D and trimming were resolved from the DNA. The table lists about 58,000 clones, about 90% of them singletons, with more than 10% in the top ten. The sequence derives from a man in his sixties with active COVID-19. The source material was peripheral blood. This sequence joins TRBV28 and TRBJ2-7; no reliable D call. The CDR3 reads CASSSPPHKVSYYEQYF. The CDR3 DNA reads TGTGCCAGCAGTTCCCCACCTCATAAAGTGTCCTACTACGAGCAGTACTTC.